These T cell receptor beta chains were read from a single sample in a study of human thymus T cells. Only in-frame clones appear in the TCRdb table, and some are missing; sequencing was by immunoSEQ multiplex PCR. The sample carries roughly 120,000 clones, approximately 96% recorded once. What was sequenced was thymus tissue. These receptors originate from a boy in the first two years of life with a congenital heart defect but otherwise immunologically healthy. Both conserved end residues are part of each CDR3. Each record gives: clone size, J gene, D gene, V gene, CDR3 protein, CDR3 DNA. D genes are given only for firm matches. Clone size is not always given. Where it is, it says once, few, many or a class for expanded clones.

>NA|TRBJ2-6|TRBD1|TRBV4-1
CASSQIGKVYRGCDGGANVLTF
TGCGCCAGCAGCCAAATCGGCAAAGTGTACAGGGGGTGTGATGGCGGGGCCAACGTCCTGACTTTC
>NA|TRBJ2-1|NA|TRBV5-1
CASSSGNEQFF
TGCGCCAGCAGCTCCGGCAATGAGCAGTTCTTC
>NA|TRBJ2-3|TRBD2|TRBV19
CASSACRGGRGPPDTQYF
TGTGCCAGTAGTGCCTGTCGGGGGGGCCGGGGCCCTCCAGATACGCAGTATTTT
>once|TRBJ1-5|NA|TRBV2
CASSYIPGPRENQPQHF
TGTGCCAGCAGTTACATTCCGGGCCCCAGAGAGAATCAGCCCCAGCATTTT
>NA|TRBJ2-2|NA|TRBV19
CASSIDERAYLMNTGELFF
TGTGCCAGTAGTATAGATGAGCGGGCTTATCTTATGAACACCGGGGAGCTGTTTTTT
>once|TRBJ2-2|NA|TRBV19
CASSRGSDINTGELFF
TGTGCCAGTAGTCGGGGCTCTGACATTAACACCGGGGAGCTGTTTTTT
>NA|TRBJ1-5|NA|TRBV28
CATVKGGQPQHF
TGTGCCACAGTTAAGGGCGGTCAGCCCCAGCATTTT
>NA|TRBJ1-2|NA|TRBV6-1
CASRGGRRLYGYTF
TGTGCCAGCAGGGGGGGGAGGCGCCTCTATGGCTACACCTTC
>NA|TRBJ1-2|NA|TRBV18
CASSPGAEYYGYTF
TGTGCCAGCTCACCAGGAGCGGAGTACTATGGCTACACCTTC
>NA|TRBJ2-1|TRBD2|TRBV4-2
CASSQDRPGTSGGNDEQFF
TGTGCCAGCAGCCAAGACCGTCCCGGGACTAGCGGGGGTAACGATGAGCAGTTCTTC
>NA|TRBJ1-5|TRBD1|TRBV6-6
CASSYPRQGANQPQHF
TGTGCCAGCAGTTACCCCCGACAGGGGGCTAATCAGCCCCAGCATTTT
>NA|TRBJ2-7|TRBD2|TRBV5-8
CASSRRLAGGYEQYF
TGTGCCAGCAGCCGACGGCTAGCGGGGGGGTACGAGCAGTACTTC
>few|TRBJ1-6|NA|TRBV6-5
CASTDGGQGSPLHF
TGTGCCAGCACCGACGGGGGGCAGGGTTCACCCCTCCACTTT
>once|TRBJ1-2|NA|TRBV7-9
CASSFRDNYGYTF
TGTGCCAGCAGCTTTAGGGATAACTATGGCTACACCTTC
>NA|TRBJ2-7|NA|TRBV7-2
CASSFANPRQASSYEQYF
TGTGCCAGCAGCTTCGCCAACCCCAGACAGGCCTCCTCCTACGAGCAGTACTTC
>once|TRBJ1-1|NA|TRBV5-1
CASSPRVLGTEAFF
TGCGCCAGCAGCCCGAGGGTTCTTGGTACTGAAGCTTTCTTT
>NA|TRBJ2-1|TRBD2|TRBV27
CASSLSGGAENEQFF
TGTGCCAGCAGTTTATCCGGGGGGGCCGAGAATGAGCAGTTCTTC
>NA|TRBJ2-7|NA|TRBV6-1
CASSDAPPGHTWNEQYF
TGTGCCAGCAGTGACGCACCTCCGGGACACACTTGGAACGAGCAGTACTTC
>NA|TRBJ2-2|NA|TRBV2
CASIVGGPDTGELFF
TGTGCCAGCATTGTCGGGGGGCCGGACACCGGGGAGCTGTTTTTT
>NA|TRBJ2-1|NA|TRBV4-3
CASSQEAGPQIDEQFF
TGCGCCAGCAGCCAAGAGGCAGGGCCCCAAATCGATGAGCAGTTCTTC
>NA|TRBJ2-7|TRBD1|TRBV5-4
CASSLDRGVETYEQYF
TGTGCCAGCAGCTTGGACAGGGGGGTTGAAACCTACGAGCAGTACTTC
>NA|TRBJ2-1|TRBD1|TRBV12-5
CASAVVGTVHNEQFF
TGTGCTAGTGCAGTTGTAGGGACAGTCCACAATGAGCAGTTCTTC
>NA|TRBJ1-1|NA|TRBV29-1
CSVEDKGISTEAFF
TGCAGCGTTGAAGATAAGGGGATATCAACTGAAGCTTTCTTT
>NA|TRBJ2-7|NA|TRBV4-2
CASSQEGDTAYEQYF
TGTGCCAGCAGCCAGGAAGGGGACACTGCCTACGAGCAGTACTTC
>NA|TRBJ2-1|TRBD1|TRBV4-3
CASSLAPGQGVNEQFF
TGCGCCAGCAGCTTAGCCCCGGGACAGGGTGTCAATGAGCAGTTCTTC
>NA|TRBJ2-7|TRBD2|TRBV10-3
CAISLTSGRNEQYF
TGTGCCATCAGCTTGACTAGCGGAAGAAACGAGCAGTACTTC
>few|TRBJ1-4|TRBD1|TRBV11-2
CASSPGQHCEKLFF
TGTGCCAGCAGCCCGGGACAGCATTGTGAAAAACTGTTTTTT
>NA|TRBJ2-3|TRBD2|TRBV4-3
CASSHGLGSTDTQYF
TGCGCCAGCAGCCATGGACTAGGTTCCACAGATACGCAGTATTTT
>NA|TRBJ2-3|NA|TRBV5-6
CASSLDPSKDTQYF
TGTGCCAGCAGCTTAGACCCTAGCAAGGATACGCAGTATTTT
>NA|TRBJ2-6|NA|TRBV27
CASSPERSGANVLTF
TGTGCCAGCAGTCCCGAGCGATCTGGGGCCAACGTCCTGACTTTC
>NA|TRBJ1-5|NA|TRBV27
CASSCGNSNQPQHF
TGTGCCAGCAGTTGCGGCAATAGCAATCAGCCCCAGCATTTT
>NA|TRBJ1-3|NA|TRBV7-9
CASSLIRGEKPYSGNTIYF
TGTGCCAGCAGCTTAATACGGGGGGAAAAACCCTACTCTGGAAACACCATATATTTT
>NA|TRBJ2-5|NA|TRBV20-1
CSASSQETQYF
TGCAGTGCTAGTAGTCAAGAGACCCAGTACTTC
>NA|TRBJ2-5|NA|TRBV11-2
CASSLGVGQETQYF
TGTGCCAGCAGCTTAGGAGTGGGGCAAGAGACCCAGTACTTC
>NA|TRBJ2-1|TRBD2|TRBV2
CASSEADLAGGGPYNEQFF
TGTGCCAGCAGTGAAGCGGATCTAGCGGGGGGAGGCCCCTACAATGAGCAGTTCTTC
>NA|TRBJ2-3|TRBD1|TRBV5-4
CASSPDRGAPSTDTQYF
TGTGCCAGCAGCCCGGACAGGGGCGCTCCTAGCACAGATACGCAGTATTTT
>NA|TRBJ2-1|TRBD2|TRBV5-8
CASSASGGWYNEQFF
TGTGCCAGCAGCGCTAGCGGGGGATGGTACAATGAGCAGTTCTTC
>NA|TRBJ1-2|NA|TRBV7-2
CASSLVPGVDGYTF
TGTGCCAGCAGCTTAGTACCCGGGGTTGATGGCTACACCTTC